Detailed here is one TCR beta chain. Its specificity is not known. The data belong to a study of circulating and synovial CD4+ cells in juvenile arthritis. Notes on the study in general: CPL and bulk CD4 samples differed at least tenfold in T cell genomes. Diversity here was lower than in bulk blood CD4 cells.

Germline assignment: CDR1 KGHSH and CDR2 LQKENI. The CDR3 runs to 15 residues. Trimming took 0 bases from V and 8 from J; bases not matched to a gene: 4. Using immunoSEQ multiplex PCR, the repertoire was profiled, and TCRdb retains in-frame clones only, with some absent. The data contain about 34,000 clones, 95% to 96% of them seen just once; the ten biggest clones take up 0.15% to 0.2%. The sequenced material came from CD4+ T cells from blood. V and J are TRBV18 and TRBJ1-4, with TRBD1 identical over 9 bases. The TCR comes from a human donor with juvenile idiopathic arthritis. The CDR3 sequence is CASSPPGQGGEKLFF. CDR3 nucleotides: TGTGCCAGCTCACCACCGGGACAGGGTGGGGAAAAACTGTTTTTT.